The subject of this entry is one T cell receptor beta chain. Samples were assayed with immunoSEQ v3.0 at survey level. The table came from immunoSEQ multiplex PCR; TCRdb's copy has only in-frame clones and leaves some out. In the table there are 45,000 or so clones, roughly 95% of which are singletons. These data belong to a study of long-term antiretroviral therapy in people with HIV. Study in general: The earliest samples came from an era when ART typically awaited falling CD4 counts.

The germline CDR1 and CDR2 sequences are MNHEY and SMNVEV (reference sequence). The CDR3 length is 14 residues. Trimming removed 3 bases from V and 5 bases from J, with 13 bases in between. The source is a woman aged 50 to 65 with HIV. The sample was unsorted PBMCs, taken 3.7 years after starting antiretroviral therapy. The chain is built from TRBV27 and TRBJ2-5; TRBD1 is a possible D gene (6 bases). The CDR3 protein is CASSFLNRVETQYF. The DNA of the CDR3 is TGTGCCAGCAGTTTTCTGAACAGGGTTGAGACCCAGTACTTC.